This T cell receptor (beta chain) was identified in a study of spatial heterogeneity in lung cancer (dated by TCRdb to about 2019). Regarding the research as a whole: The donors were 65 to 90 patients from the lung TRACERx cohort who had early-stage, untreated non-small cell lung cancer. Follow-up PBMC samples were sequenced whenever available, with the median time to follow-up being approximately two years after resection. More beta-chain than alpha-chain transcripts were consistently detected, likely reflecting higher beta-chain transcript abundance. In the raw uncorrected reads, each unique combination of TCR and UMI appeared on average more than ten times. TCR alpha and beta repertoires were quantitatively compared across multiple tumor regions, matched nontumor lung and blood in non-small cell lung cancer. Nonsynonymous mutation counts, determined by whole-exome sequencing of tumor tissue, were related to TCR repertoire features. At surgery, about 210 tumor regions, roughly 62 matched nontumor lung samples and 56 PBMC samples were TCR-sequenced for both alpha and beta chains.

The full study reports these points: Only about 14 patients were included in comparisons of baseline and follow-up blood repertoires. Confirming at a functional level the hypothesis that regional TCRs recognize regional mutations was considered to require additional single-cell paired TCR alpha and beta sequencing. Ubiquitous expanded tumor TCRs were found in blood more often at tumor resection than at routine follow-up.

The germline V gene sets CDR1 to SNHLY and CDR2 to FYNNEI. The trim is 8 bases for V and 2 bases for J, with a gap of 10 bases between the germline ends. The CDR3 goes from the cysteine to the phenylalanine over 12 residues. The read is trimmed to its CDR3 DNA, 36 bases read in frame from base 1. Libraries were constructed by 5' RACE. The sample was run on a NextSeq 500. The TCR library protocol attached a unique molecular identifier to each TCR cDNA molecule to allow correction of PCR and sequencing errors. The paper's processing steps were these. TCR identification, UMI-based error correction and CDR3 extraction were performed with Decombinator tools. Expanded TCRs were defined as those above a frequency of 2 per 1,000, corresponding to the top 1% of the tumor frequency distribution. Each repertoire was subsampled 100 times to 5,000 TCRs, after which Renyi diversity was computed with the R vegan package. To build CDR3 similarity networks, amino acid triplet string-kernel similarity was used, and CDR3s were connected when their pairwise similarity was above 0.82. In TCRdb, the public reads were trimmed at Q25 with fastp and aligned with MiXCR, with productive beta chains retained. Each CDR3 protein appears once, grouped with its most common genes and DNA. The V and J calls were determined by TCRdb, not by the authors. The sample yields 110,000 or so distinct CDR3 sequences; roughly 10% were counted once. Approximately 25% of the sample is taken by the ten largest.

This specimen's time point label, interpreted: blood at routine non-recurrence follow-up after resection. TCR sequencing used whole RNA extracted from tumor and nontumor lung tissue, or from cryopreserved PBMC samples, without cell sorting. Patients were selected for TCR sequencing only if sufficient RNA was available from at least two tumor regions. Concerning this clonotype: It has no known antigen specificity. No per-base quality is available; no much larger clone lies one base away.

The specimen comprised PBMCs, sampled at follow-up. This sequence was found in a female donor with early-stage non-small cell lung cancer. The chain is made from TRBV2 and TRBJ2-7, with no confidently assigned D gene. This receptor carries the CDR3 CASGQTAYEQYF. The sequence in DNA is TGTGCCAGCGGGCAGACCGCCTACGAGCAGTACTTC.